This passage covers 15 T cell receptor beta chains from one sample sequenced in a study of cytomegalovirus exposure and HLA in healthy donors. PCR was performed using 60 Vbeta and 13 Jbeta primers. Assay used: immunoSEQ multiplex PCR; TCRdb lists only in-frame clones, some missing. The sample lists around 150,000 clones; 60% to 80% were seen once. The sample consisted of PBMCs. The receptors originated from a woman in her 50s in good health and CMV-seropositive.

The V and J genes are TRBV10-1 and TRBJ2-1, with TRBD2 matching 9 bases. Germline CDR1 reads WNHNN; CDR2 reads SYGVQD (reference sequence). CDR3 length equals 14 residues. The J segment lost 9 bases and the V segment lost 2 bases, leaving 5 bases of the junction unmatched. The CDR3 region is CASSEAGGPGEQFF. DNA of the CDR3: TGCGCCAGCAGTGAGGCGGGAGGGCCGGGTGAGCAGTTCTTC.

The chain joins TRBV29-1 to TRBJ2-3; the match to TRBD2 covers 10 bases. This CDR3 spans 13 amino acids. Germline CDR1 SQVTM, CDR2 ANQGSEA. With 7 bases clipped from V and 2 bases from J, the junction kept 3 bases outside the gene matches. DNA for the CDR3: TGCAGCGCAAGCGGGAGGGTCACAGATACGCAGTATTTT. Translation gives CSASGRVTDTQYF.

The CDR3 DNA reads TGTGCCAGCAGTGGGACAGGGGGTGGGACTGAAGCTTTCTTT. It yields the protein CASSGTGGGTEAFF. V usage is TRBV2 and J usage is TRBJ1-1; 10 nucleotides agree with TRBD1. The V segment lost 4 bases and the J segment 5 bases; nucleotides outside the gene matches: 4. The CDR3 sequence is 14 residues long. Germline-derived CDR1 and CDR2 are SNHLY and FYNNEI.

With respect to this clone: The sample holds other DNA sequences that translate to the same CDR3. V usage is TRBV18 and J usage is TRBJ2-7; no firm D call. The CDR3 loop spans 12 amino acids. Trimming removed 3 bases from V and 0 bases from J, with 3 bases in between. Germline V gives CDR1 KGHSH, CDR2 LQKENI. As DNA, the CDR3 is TGTGCCAGCTCACCGAGCTCCTACGAGCAGTACTTC. Translated, it gives CASSPSSYEQYF.

V and J are TRBV7-3 and TRBJ2-1; 10 nucleotides align to TRBD2. V gave up 5 bases and J gave up 9 bases; unmatched junction bases: 10. The germline CDR1 and CDR2 sequences are SGHTA and FQGTGA. The CDR3 is made up of 15 amino acids. The CDR3 DNA follows: TGTGCCAGCAGCCCAGGGGGAGGGACTAGCGTTGAGCAGTTCTTC. It encodes CASSPGGGTSVEQFF.

The chain carries TRBV7-9 and TRBJ1-1; D is unresolved. In germline, CDR1 is SEHNR, CDR2 FQNEAQ (reference sequence). This CDR3 spans 14 amino acids. Between the trimmed V and J ends, which lost 0 bases and 4 bases, there was a span of 9 bases. The CDR3 loop reads CASSLASGGTEAFF. The CDR3 nucleotides read TGTGCCAGCAGCTTAGCGTCCGGCGGCACTGAAGCTTTCTTT.

This clone was seen once. For the CDR3, the DNA is TGCGCCAGCAGTCACCCCGGGGGGACAGGGCCTTCCGATTCACCCCTCCACTTT. Translation gives CASSHPGGTGPSDSPLHF. The chain links TRBV23-1 to TRBJ1-6, with 9 bases matching TRBD1. TRBV23-1 is designated an ORF whose function remains uncertain. The CDR3 has 18 amino acids. Unmatched junction bases numbered 14, after V lost 3 bases and J lost 8 bases.

This chain links TRBV29-1 with TRBJ1-5, with a weak D call TRBD1 (6 bases). Trimming pared 2 bases from V and 7 bases from J, leaving 18 bases between. CDR1 and CDR2 (germline): SQVTM, ANQGSEA. This CDR3 is built from 15 residues. The CDR3 bases are TGCAGCGTTGAAATCGGATCGGGGGGCTCCCAGCCCCAGCATTTT. This translates into CSVEIGSGGSQPQHF.

The chain has TRBV2 and TRBJ2-1, with TRBD2 matching over 9 bases. This CDR3 has 19 amino acids. Per germline, CDR1 SNHLY and CDR2 FYNNEI. The V and J ends lost 7 bases and 9 bases, in that order; junction bases with no gene match: 25. CDR3 sequence (DNA): TGTGCCAGCACCGAACGCCGTCTTGACTATAGCGGGAGCGGAGGTGAGCAGTTCTTC. Translated: CASTERRLDYSGSGGEQFF.

This clone was seen only once. Additional DNA sequences in this sample encode the identical CDR3. The chain couples TRBV7-9 to TRBJ1-2; D call uncertain. The CDR3 consists of 13 residues. CDR1 is SEHNR, CDR2 FQNEAQ, per germline (reference sequence). Trimming pared 1 base from V and 2 bases from J, leaving 5 bases between. CDR3 bases: TGTGCCAGCAGCTTAGGACACAACTATGGCTACACCTTC. Protein sequence: CASSLGHNYGYTF.

Note on this clone: Other DNA sequences in the sample encode the same CDR3. The chain combines TRBV6-5 with TRBJ1-2; D might be TRBD1 (5 bases). The V gene's germline CDR1 is MNHEY and CDR2 SVGAGI. The CDR3 has 13 amino acids. The V gene lost 2 bases and the J gene lost 2 bases, with 6 bases spanning the gap. CDR3 residues: CASSYDRNYGYTF. The CDR3 DNA follows: TGTGCCAGCAGTTACGACAGAAACTATGGCTACACCTTC.

This clone was detected a few times. The chain employs TRBV13 and TRBJ2-3, with 8 bases lining up with TRBD2. This CDR3 region has 15 residues. The germline gives CDR1 PRHDT, CDR2 FYEKMQ (reference sequence). V shed 5 bases and J 5 bases; nucleotides not matched to a gene: 9. The DNA of the CDR3 is TGTGCCAGCAGCCCACGCGGGAGGTTTGGAGATACGCAGTATTTT. Its protein product is CASSPRGRFGDTQYF. The variable domain in full, with the rest retrieved from reference TRBV13 and TRBJ2-3, is AAGVIQSPRHLIKEKRETATLKCYPIPRHDTVYWYQQGPGQDPQFLISFYEKMQSDKGSIPDRFSAQQFSDYHSELNMSSLELGDSALYFCASSPRGRFGDTQYFGPGTRLTVL.

This chain's CDR3 is CASSLGRTAAFEQYF. CDR3 in DNA: TGTGCCAGCAGCTTAGGACGAACAGCCGCCTTCGAGCAGTACTTC. The chain joins TRBV7-8 to TRBJ2-7; no reliable D call. Germline V gene data show CDR1 as SGHVS and CDR2 as FQNEAQ. V lost 1 base and J 6 bases, leaving 16 bases between the germline ends. CDR3 size: 15 residues.

This clone was observed a handful of times. J is TRBJ1-4 and V is TRBV6-6; no reliable D call. V lost 1 base to trimming and J lost 7 bases, with 16 bases between them. CDR3 size: 16 residues. Germline V gene sequence: CDR1 MNHNY, CDR2 SVGAGI (reference sequence). The CDR3 sequence is CASSYLGEGKAEKLFF. CDR3 coding DNA: TGTGCCAGCAGTTACTTAGGAGAGGGAAAGGCTGAAAAACTGTTTTTT.

This clone was counted between two and nine times. At the DNA level, this CDR3 is encoded by other sequences in the same sample as well. This chain connects TRBV7-9 to TRBJ2-7; 8 positions agree with TRBD2. Trimming cost V 5 bases and J 4 bases; bases outside gene matches: 1. Germline-derived CDR1 and CDR2 are SEHNR and FQNEAQ (reference sequence). The CDR3 is 12 residues long. The CDR3 reads CASSPSGYEQYF. The DNA for the CDR3 is TGTGCCAGCAGCCCTAGCGGGTACGAGCAGTACTTC. Full variable domain (outside the CDR3, taken from reference TRBV7-9 and TRBJ2-7): DTGVSQNPRHKITKRGQNVTFRCDPISEHNRLYWYRQTLGQGPEFLTYFQNEAQLEKSRLLSDRFSAERPKGSFSTLEIQRTEQGDSAMYLCASSPSGYEQYFGPGTRLTVT.